Each of the 31 T cell receptor beta chains below was sequenced from the same sample in a study of T cell responses to AZD1222 COVID-19 vaccine. The data were produced by immunoSEQ multiplex PCR, yet TCRdb's version contains in-frame clones alone and is incomplete. The sample yields around 100,000 clones, about 90% seen once. This specimen consisted of peripheral blood, obtained 28 days after the second AZD1222 dose. The receptor set was obtained from an adult who received the AZD1222 COVID-19 vaccine.

The chain couples TRBV2 to TRBJ1-5, with a weak D call TRBD1 (6 bases). Germline lookup yields CDR1 SNHLY and CDR2 FYNNEI. V was cut by 6 bases and J by 0 bases, with 12 bases left in between. This CDR3 is 15 amino acids long. CDR3 in DNA: TGTGCCAGCAGCCAACAGGGACTTAGCAATCAGCCCCAGCATTTT. This codes for CASSQQGLSNQPQHF. The variable domain in full, with the rest retrieved from reference TRBV2 and TRBJ1-5, is EPEVTQTPSHQVTQMGQEVILRCVPISNHLYFYWYRQILGQKVEFLVSFYNNEISEKSEIFDDQFSVERPDGSNFTLKIRSTKLEDSAMYFCASSQQGLSNQPQHFGDGTRLSIL.

J is TRBJ2-1 and V is TRBV27; 8 positions agree with TRBD2. The CDR3 contains 20 residues. Germline CDR1 and CDR2: MNHEY and SMNVEV (reference sequence). V was clipped by 1 base and J by 1 base; unmatched bases: 15. The chain's CDR3 is CASSLLGAGSSGRSYNEQFF. The CDR3 nucleotides are TGTGCCAGCAGTTTATTGGGCGCGGGAAGCAGCGGGAGATCCTACAATGAGCAGTTCTTC.

This chain joins TRBV2 and TRBJ1-2; a weak D match, TRBD1 (5 bases). The CDR3 is made up of 12 amino acids. V lost 4 bases and J lost 8, with 11 bases in between. CDR1 is SNHLY and CDR2 is FYNNEI in the germline V gene. CDR3 DNA: TGTGCCAGCAGTGGGGGGAAATACGGCTACACCTTC. This codes for CASSGGKYGYTF.

The chain combines TRBV6-6 with TRBJ2-3; 9 bases align to TRBD1. Trimming removed 6 bases from V and 3 bases from J; junction bases left unmatched: 4. The germline V gene encodes CDR1 MNHNY and CDR2 SVGAGI (reference sequence). The CDR3 is 14 residues long. The CDR3 DNA sequence: TGTGCCAGCAGGATGGACAGGGGTACAGATACGCAGTATTTT. Amino acid sequence: CASRMDRGTDTQYF.

The chain recombines TRBV5-1 with TRBJ2-1; TRBD1 agrees at 8 bases. Per the germline V gene, CDR1 is SGHRS and CDR2 is YFSETQ. The CDR3 has 13 amino acids. V dropped 1 base and J dropped 9; count of bases not matched to a gene: 3. The CDR3 sequence: CASSLSGGPEQFF. As DNA, the CDR3 is TGCGCCAGCAGCTTGTCAGGGGGCCCTGAGCAGTTCTTC.

The DNA of the CDR3 is TGTGCCATCGGATTGGGGGAGCGCGCTGAAGCTTTCTTT. Protein sequence: CAIGLGERAEAFF. The rearrangement joins TRBV10-3 to TRBJ1-1; tentatively, D is TRBD1 (5 bases). The V gene lost 8 bases and the J gene lost 6 bases, with 16 bases spanning the gap. The CDR3 loop spans 13 amino acids. Germline assignment: CDR1 ENHRY and CDR2 SYGVKD.

The V call is TRBV10-3, the J call TRBJ2-5, with 11 bases matching TRBD1. V lost 2 bases to trimming and J lost 4 bases; unmatched junction nucleotides: 0. The CDR3 length is 14 residues. Germline-derived CDR1 and CDR2 are ENHRY and SYGVKD. The CDR3 reads CAISEGQGAETQYF. CDR3 sequence (DNA): TGTGCCATCAGTGAGGGACAGGGGGCAGAGACCCAGTACTTC.

This chain uses TRBV28 with TRBJ1-1, with D perhaps matching TRBD1 (6 bases). V was pared by 2 bases and J by 1 base, with 11 bases between. Germline lookup yields CDR1 MDHEN and CDR2 SYDVKM. The CDR3 runs to 15 residues. The CDR3 loop reads CASSLGLGGNTEAFF. The CDR3 nucleotides read TGTGCCAGCAGTTTAGGGTTAGGGGGGAACACTGAAGCTTTCTTT.

V usage is TRBV2 and J usage is TRBJ1-2, with D possibly TRBD1 on 5 matching bases. V lost 6 bases to trimming and J lost 2 bases, with 13 bases between them. CDR1 and CDR2 (germline): SNHLY, FYNNEI. The CDR3 totals 14 residues. This CDR3 reads CASRERQFNYGYTF. As DNA, the CDR3 is TGTGCCAGCAGGGAGAGACAGTTCAACTATGGCTACACCTTC.

The chain carries TRBV27 and TRBJ1-2; D perhaps matches TRBD1 (5 bases). Looked up from germline, CDR1 is MNHEY and CDR2 is SMNVEV (reference sequence). This CDR3 spans 13 amino acids. V lost 4 bases, J lost 2 bases, and 8 bases lay in between. CDR3 in DNA: TGTGCCAGCAGTTGGGACGGAAACTATGGCTACACCTTC. This encodes CASSWDGNYGYTF.

The chain employs TRBV29-1 and TRBJ2-1; 9 bases fit TRBD2. Losses at the gene ends were 5 bases for V and 6 bases for J; bases not matched to a gene: 5. This CDR3 is 13 amino acids long. Germline CDR1 and CDR2: SQVTM and ANQGSEA. The DNA for the CDR3 is TGCAGCGTTCCGGTTAGCGGGGGCAATGAGCAGTTCTTC. Translation gives CSVPVSGGNEQFF.

The V gene is TRBV12-3 or TRBV12-4, the J gene TRBJ1-2, with 7 nucleotides matching TRBD1. Trimming cost V 5 bases and J 3 bases; bases outside gene matches: 3. The CDR3 extends over 13 amino acids. CDR3 bases: TGTGCCAGCAGTCCCGGACAGGACTATGGCTACACCTTC. Protein: CASSPGQDYGYTF.

V usage is TRBV28 and J usage is TRBJ1-3, with D uncertain. V gave up 2 bases and J gave up 3 bases, with 14 bases separating them. CDR1 MDHEN and CDR2 SYDVKM come from the germline V gene. This CDR3 is 16 amino acids long. CDR3 in amino acids: CASSLRRVMGGNTIYF. Written as DNA, the CDR3 is TGTGCCAGCAGTTTAAGGAGGGTTATGGGTGGAAACACCATATATTTT.

This chain links TRBV5-8 with TRBJ1-5; D is possibly TRBD1 (5 bases). Germline values: CDR1 SGHTS, CDR2 YDEGEE. This CDR3 has 17 residues. V lost 0 bases and J 2 bases, leaving 15 bases between the germline ends. The DNA for the CDR3 is TGTGCCAGCAGCTTGGAATCCCAGGGATGGCGCAATCAGCCCCAGCATTTT. The encoded protein is CASSLESQGWRNQPQHF.

Only a few counts were recorded for this clone. In the same sample, other DNA sequences code for this CDR3. The J gene is TRBJ1-4, the V gene TRBV7-8, with a weak D call TRBD1 (6 bases). Germline CDR1 and CDR2: SGHVS and FQNEAQ. CDR3 length: 15 amino acids. V was trimmed by 0 bases and J by 8 bases, leaving 13 bases between them. CDR3 sequence reads: CASSLAQGGREKLFF. In DNA, the CDR3 is TGTGCCAGCAGCTTAGCCCAAGGGGGGCGGGAAAAACTGTTTTTT. The full variable domain, in which reference TRBV7-8 and TRBJ1-4 provide the parts outside the CDR3, is GAGVSQSPRYKVAKRGQDVALRCDPISGHVSLFWYQQALGQGPEFLTYFQNEAQLDKSGLPSDRFFAERPEGSVSTLKIQRTQQEDSAVYLCASSLAQGGREKLFFGSGTQLSVL.

V is TRBV7-3 and J is TRBJ1-1; 10 bases map to TRBD1. The CDR3 length is 16 residues. V was pared by 2 bases and J by 4 bases, with 7 bases of the junction left unmatched. CDR1 is SGHTA and CDR2 is FQGTGA in the germline V gene. The CDR3 DNA follows: TGTGCCAGCAGCTTAGGGGACAGGGGTTTACTCACTGAAGCTTTCTTT. Amino acids: CASSLGDRGLLTEAFF.

The chain employs TRBV7-9 and TRBJ2-1; D is possibly TRBD2 (5 bases). The CDR3 sequence is 13 residues long. V was cut by 2 bases and J by 8 bases, with 10 bases left in between. CDR1 and CDR2 from the germline V gene are SEHNR and FQNEAQ (reference sequence). This CDR3 is CASSLTGIDEQFF. DNA for the CDR3: TGTGCCAGCAGCTTAACGGGGATCGATGAGCAGTTCTTC.

The chain links TRBV2 to TRBJ1-2; 7 positions match TRBD1. The CDR3 sequence is 12 residues long. Germline lookup yields CDR1 SNHLY and CDR2 FYNNEI. V lost 6 bases and J lost 8; bases outside the gene matches: 6. DNA for the CDR3: TGTGCCAGCAGGGGAGACAGGGAAGGCTACACCTTC. It translates to CASRGDREGYTF.

This clone was observed a single time. This chain links TRBV6-1 with TRBJ1-3; possible D gene TRBD1, 5 bases. Per germline, CDR1 MNHNS and CDR2 SASEGT. V was pared by 1 base and J by 0 bases, with 10 bases between. The CDR3 spans 16 residues. This chain's CDR3 is CASSEDPGSSGNTIYF. DNA of the CDR3: TGTGCCAGCAGTGAAGACCCAGGGAGCTCTGGAAACACCATATATTTT.

The chain joins TRBV4-3 to TRBJ2-5; 7 bases are a match to TRBD2. Germline loops: CDR1 LGHNA, CDR2 YSLEER. The V gene end was trimmed by 4 bases and the J gene end by 3 bases; junction bases not matched to a gene: 5. CDR3 length equals 14 residues. Here the CDR3 reads CASSRQAGKETQYF. The DNA for the CDR3 is TGCGCCAGCAGCCGCCAAGCGGGAAAAGAGACCCAGTACTTC.

The V call is TRBV11-2, the J call TRBJ2-1, with 7 bases that match TRBD2. Trimming at V came to 1 base and at J to 9 bases, leaving 6 bases not matched to a gene. CDR3 length equals 14 residues. Germline loops: CDR1 SGHAT, CDR2 FQNNGV. CDR3 DNA: TGTGCCAGCAGCTTAGCGGGGAGGGCCCTTGAGCAGTTCTTC. Amino acid sequence: CASSLAGRALEQFF. Supplemented by reference TRBV11-2 and TRBJ2-1, the full variable domain reads EAGVAQSPRYKIIEKRQSVAFWCNPISGHATLYWYQQILGQGPKLLIQFQNNGVVDDSQLPKDRFSAERLKGVDSTLKIQPAKLEDSAVYLCASSLAGRALEQFFGPGTRLTVL.

About this clone itself: The junction and the germline gene differ at one end; a read error may be behind it. The chain couples TRBV14 to TRBJ2-7; D possibly uses TRBD1 or TRBD2 (5 bases each). CDR1 is SGHDN, CDR2 FVKESK, per germline. The CDR3 runs 17 residues. CDR3 nucleotides: TGTGCCAGCAGCCAAGGAGGGTGGGGGAAAGGCTCCCACGAGCAGTACTTC. It specifies CASSQGGWGKGSHEQYF.

This chain joins TRBV3-1 (or the pseudogene TRBV3-2) and TRBJ2-3; no firm D call. Germline V CDR1 and CDR2: LGHDT, YNNKEL (reference sequence). This CDR3 has 14 amino acids. The V end was cut by 2 bases, the J end by 1 base, with 7 bases between. The CDR3 is CASSQSLGTDTQYF. For the CDR3, the DNA is TGTGCCAGCAGCCAAAGCCTGGGCACAGATACGCAGTATTTT.

The V call is TRBV15, the J call TRBJ2-2, with TRBD1 matching over 10 bases. CDR1 LNHNV and CDR2 YYDKDF come from the germline V gene (reference sequence). The ends lost 1 base at V and 4 bases at J; junction bases unmatched: 3. CDR3 length: 16 residues. In DNA form, the CDR3 reads TGTGCCACCAGCAGAGGGGACAGGGGAAGCACCGGGGAGCTGTTTTTT. It is translated as CATSRGDRGSTGELFF.

The chain carries TRBV18 and TRBJ1-2; TRBD1 might be the D (6 bases). Trimming stripped 2 bases from V and 0 bases from J, with 13 bases between. The germline gives CDR1 KGHSH, CDR2 LQKENI. This CDR3 is 16 amino acids long. This CDR3 reads CASSPELTGANYGYTF. The CDR3 region has the DNA TGTGCCAGCTCACCAGAGTTGACAGGCGCTAACTATGGCTACACCTTC.

The chain joins TRBV6-4 to TRBJ2-1, with 10 positions matching TRBD2. The CDR3 runs 15 residues. The V gene end was trimmed by 5 bases and the J gene end by 6 bases; junction bases not matched to a gene: 7. In germline, CDR1 is MRHNA, CDR2 SNTAGT. The CDR3 coding sequence is TGTGCCAGCAGTCTTACTAGCGGGGCCTCCAATGAGCAGTTCTTC. The encoded protein is CASSLTSGASNEQFF.

The V gene is TRBV6-4, the J gene TRBJ2-1; 10 bases agree with TRBD2. The CDR3 runs 16 residues. Trimming cost V 6 bases and J 7 bases; bases outside gene matches: 12. Germline V gene lookup returns CDR1 MRHNA and CDR2 SNTAGT. The chain's CDR3 is CASSGIYPGLANEQFF. The CDR3 nucleotides read TGTGCCAGCAGCGGCATATACCCGGGACTAGCGAATGAGCAGTTCTTC.

This clone was seen only once. CDR3 nucleotides: TGTGCCAGCAGCACCCGGGACAGGGGAAAAGTTAACTATGGCTACACCTTC. Translated: CASSTRDRGKVNYGYTF. The chain employs TRBV7-8 and TRBJ1-2, with TRBD1 identical over 10 bases. The CDR3 loop spans 17 amino acids. The J segment lost 1 base and the V segment lost 5 bases, leaving 10 bases of the junction unmatched. CDR1 and CDR2 (germline): SGHVS, FQNEAQ.

V usage is TRBV7-9 and J usage is TRBJ2-1; perhaps TRBD1 as D (5 bases). V lost 3 bases and J 4 bases, leaving 13 bases between the germline ends. The CDR3 runs to 15 residues. Germline V lookup: CDR1 SEHNR, CDR2 FQNEAQ (reference sequence). CDR3 residues: CASSLKRQLYNEQFF. As DNA, the CDR3 is TGTGCCAGCAGCTTGAAAAGACAGTTGTACAATGAGCAGTTCTTC.

This clone has just a few counts. The J gene is TRBJ2-7, the V gene TRBV29-1; TRBD2 aligns across 10 bases. The CDR3 runs to 14 residues. Trimming removed 7 bases from V and 6 bases from J; junction bases left unmatched: 12. Germline CDR1 SQVTM, CDR2 ANQGSEA. The chain's CDR3 is CSAEGASGSSEQYF. CDR3 sequence (DNA): TGCAGCGCCGAAGGGGCTAGCGGGAGCTCCGAGCAGTACTTC.

The genes are TRBV5-1 and TRBJ2-7; maybe TRBD1 (5 bases). Germline V gene sequence: CDR1 SGHRS, CDR2 YFSETQ. CDR3 length equals 14 residues. V was trimmed by 0 bases and J by 4 bases, leaving 11 bases between them. In DNA form, the CDR3 reads TGCGCCAGCAGCTTGGCAGGGCTGGTGTACGAGCAGTACTTC. Its translation: CASSLAGLVYEQYF.